The sequence of this TCR beta chain was determined in a study of blood T cell repertoires in COVID-19. Study summary: Donors in the United States, Italy and Spain gave samples during acute or convalescent COVID-19.

The germline V gene encodes CDR1 SGHNT and CDR2 YYREEE (reference sequence). V was trimmed by 3 bases and J by 4 bases, leaving 16 bases between them. The CDR3 runs 15 residues. The data were produced by immunoSEQ multiplex PCR, yet TCRdb's version contains in-frame clones alone and is incomplete. The sample lists about 220,000 clones, roughly 90% seen once, with roughly 2% in the top ten. This rearrangement joins TRBV5-4 to TRBJ1-1, with D tentatively TRBD1 (5 bases). The specimen was peripheral blood. This sequence originates from a man aged 40-55 years with active or convalescent COVID-19. CDR3 sequence (DNA): TGTGCCAGCAGCTCCGGACACCGATCGGCCACTGAAGCTTTCTTT. Translated, it gives CASSSGHRSATEAFF. The full variable domain, rest sourced from reference TRBV5-4 and TRBJ1-1, is ETGVTQSPTHLIKTRGQQVTLRCSSQSGHNTVSWYQQALGQGPQFIFQYYREEENGRGNFPPRFSGLQFPNYSSELNVNALELDDSALYLCASSSGHRSATEAFFGQGTRLTVV.